The 11 T cell receptor beta chains below were found in one sample sequenced in a study of CD8+CD57+ T cells in acquired aplastic anemia. Genomic DNA, the template, was used for profiling of the TCR beta VDJ and CDR3. MiXCR, run by TCRdb on the reads, gives a single entry per CDR3 protein. This table holds some 170,000 distinct CDR3 sequences, around 45% found once. Sample: sorted CD4+, CD8+, or CD8+CD57+ T cells (not recorded which) from PBMCs. The receptor source for this set is a human donor in good health.

The CDR3 here is CASSQGWTSGNEQFF. As DNA, the CDR3 is TGCGCCAGCAGCCAGGGGTGGACTAGCGGGAATGAGCAGTTCTTC. The chain recombines TRBV4-3 with TRBJ2-1, with 11 positions matching TRBD2. CDR1 and CDR2 from the germline V gene are LGHNA and YSLEER. The CDR3 has 15 residues. V lost 3 bases to trimming and J lost 7 bases; unmatched junction nucleotides: 5.

This clonotype was observed many times. The rearrangement uses TRBV9 and TRBJ2-3; 9 bases are shared with TRBD2. This CDR3 has 17 amino acids. CDR1 SGDLS and CDR2 YYNGEE come from the germline V gene. V was clipped by 3 bases and J by 3 bases; unmatched bases: 11. The CDR3: CASSASRWLAGTDTQYF. The CDR3 nucleotides read TGTGCCAGCAGCGCCTCTCGATGGCTAGCGGGGACAGATACGCAGTATTTT.

For this clonotype: A much larger clonotype is one base distant, so this may be a read error. The rearrangement joins TRBV11-1 to TRBJ1-4; TRBD1 matches at 8 bases. The CDR3 contains 18 residues. Germline V gene sequence: CDR1 SGHAT, CDR2 FQDESV (reference sequence). For the CDR3, the DNA is TGTGCCAGCAGCTCCAGGGGGCGCGAGGGTCGAGCTAATGAAAAACTGTCTTTT. Protein: CASSSRGREGRANEKLSF. Drawing the rest from reference TRBV11-1 and TRBJ1-4, the complete variable domain is EAEVAQSPRYKITEKSQAVAFWCDPISGHATLYWYRQILGQGPELLVQFQDESVVDDSQLPKDRFSAERLKGVDSTLKIQPAELGDSAMYLCASSSRGREGRANEKLSFGSGTQLSVL.

The rearrangement joins TRBV7-9 to TRBJ1-5; the D is unclear. From germline, CDR1 is SEHNR and CDR2 FQNEAQ (reference sequence). The CDR3 spans 14 residues. V lost 1 base and J lost 4, with 8 bases in between. CDR3 bases: TGTGCCAGCAGCTTAGATTTTGAAAATCAGCCCCAGCATTTT. Its translation is CASSLDFENQPQHF.

The genes are TRBV19 and TRBJ2-5; D might be TRBD1 (5 bases). This CDR3 spans 13 amino acids. CDR1 is LNHDA, CDR2 SQIVND, per germline (reference sequence). V was pared by 3 bases and J by 4 bases, with 9 bases between. The CDR3 DNA is TGTGCCAGTAGTATGGGTAGGGGAGAGACCCAGTACTTC. As protein: CASSMGRGETQYF.

The genes are TRBV11-3 and TRBJ2-3; TRBD2 is a possible D gene (6 bases). V lost 1 base, J lost 8 bases, and 10 bases lay in between. Looked up from germline, CDR1 is SGHNT and CDR2 is YENEEA. This CDR3 has 13 amino acids. The CDR3 sequence: CASSLVGGGTQYF. The DNA for the CDR3 is TGTGCCAGCAGCTTAGTCGGGGGTGGTACGCAGTATTTT.

The CDR3 DNA reads as TGTGCCAGCAGCCACCACCCCGGGACAGGGTTAGAGACCCAGTACTTC. This encodes CASSHHPGTGLETQYF. The gene calls are TRBV3-1 and TRBJ2-5; 9 nucleotides align to TRBD1. Germline V CDR1 and CDR2: LGHDT, YNNKEL (reference sequence). The V and J ends lost 3 bases and 4 bases, in that order; junction bases with no gene match: 9. The CDR3 consists of 16 residues.

Points on this clonotype: A read error may be the cause here, since a much bigger clone is one base away. V usage is TRBV20-1 and J usage is TRBJ2-2; TRBD2 agrees at 11 bases. This CDR3 has 15 amino acids. Germline V gene data show CDR1 as DFQATT and CDR2 as SNEGSKA (reference sequence). The chain's CDR3 is CSASVGTSGTGEPFF. The CDR3, as DNA: TGCAGTGCCTCCGTCGGGACTAGCGGTACCGGGGAGCCGTTTTTT.

Regarding this clonotype: The CDR3 carries no conserved terminal phenylalanine or tryptophan, so it likely arises from a read error. It is unclear where the CDR3 begins or ends on the DNA, so no DNA is shown, and the CDR3 is as TCRdb lists it. V and J are TRBV10-3 and TRBJ2-3; the listed D gene, TRBD1, was not tested against the DNA. The CDR3 spans 16 residues, counting both ends. Germline V CDR1 and CDR2: ENHRY, SYGVKD. This CDR3 reads CAISELRGGPTDTQYS.

V is TRBV7-3 and J is TRBJ2-5, with 10 bases lining up with TRBD2. The CDR3 runs 15 residues. Trimming at V came to 5 bases and at J to 1 base, leaving 4 bases not matched to a gene. Germline V gives CDR1 SGHTA, CDR2 FQGTGA. CDR3 loop: CASSLQRGGQETQYF. CDR3 bases: TGTGCCAGCAGCCTACAGCGGGGGGGCCAAGAGACCCAGTACTTC.

V usage is TRBV5-6 and J usage is TRBJ1-2; D possibly corresponds to TRBD1 (5 bases). Germline V gene data show CDR1 as SGHDT and CDR2 as YYEEEE. The CDR3 contains 16 residues. Trimming removed 4 bases from V and 5 bases from J, with 21 bases in between. CDR3 sequence (DNA): TGTGCCAGCAGCCACGGCGAGGTCGGGGCAGGGTATGGCTACACCTTC. Amino acid sequence: CASSHGEVGAGYGYTF. The whole variable domain, remainder taken from reference TRBV5-6 and TRBJ1-2, is DAGVTQSPTHLIKTRGQQVTLRCSPKSGHDTVSWYQQALGQGPQFIFQYYEEEERQRGNFPDRFSGHQFPNYSSELNVNALLLGDSALYLCASSHGEVGAGYGYTFGSGTRLTVV.